The 25 T cell receptor beta chains below all came from one sample that was sequenced in a study of OX40 agonist ivuxolimab in advanced cancers. Sequencing used immunoSEQ multiplex PCR; TCRdb keeps in-frame clones, though not all of them. The sample shows 60,000 to 75,000 clones, about 91% of them seen only once. The specimen comprised CD4+ or CD8+ T cells sorted from blood, sampled in a trial of the OX40 agonist ivuxolimab. The receptors come from an adult with an advanced solid tumor such as melanoma, head and neck, liver or kidney cancer.

This clone was seen a few times. The chain joins TRBV28 to TRBJ1-5, with no clear D. V was cut by 3 bases and J by 7 bases, with 10 bases left in between. The CDR3 covers 13 residues. Germline CDR1 MDHEN, CDR2 SYDVKM. In nucleotides, the CDR3 is TGTGCCAGCAGTTTTGGGGTAGGACAGCCCCAGCATTTT. It yields the protein CASSFGVGQPQHF.

The chain combines TRBV4-3 with TRBJ2-2, with a weak D call TRBD2 (6 bases). Looked up from germline, CDR1 is LGHNA and CDR2 is YSLEER. Trimming pared 1 base from V and 1 base from J, leaving 13 bases between. The CDR3 loop spans 17 amino acids. CDR3 in amino acids: CASSQVGLAKNTGELFF. DNA for the CDR3: TGCGCCAGCAGCCAAGTAGGGCTAGCGAAGAACACCGGGGAGCTGTTTTTT.

The J gene is TRBJ2-1, the V gene TRBV28; 8 positions match TRBD2. The junction had 9 bases not matched to a gene; V was cut back by 7 bases and J by 4 bases. The CDR3 runs to 15 residues. Germline lookup yields CDR1 MDHEN and CDR2 SYDVKM. CDR3 DNA: TGTGCCAGCAAAGAAGCGGGACTAGGGTACAATGAGCAGTTCTTC. Translated, it gives CASKEAGLGYNEQFF.

The chain employs TRBV15 and TRBJ2-5; the D gene is possibly TRBD2 (5 bases). V was cut by 7 bases and J by 1 base, with 13 bases left in between. The CDR3 loop spans 14 amino acids. From germline, CDR1 is LNHNV and CDR2 YYDKDF (reference sequence). The CDR3 DNA follows: TGTGCCACCAAAGGGAGCGGATCCCAAGAGACCCAGTACTTC. This gives the protein CATKGSGSQETQYF.

The chain is built from TRBV5-6 and TRBJ2-7; possible D gene TRBD1, 5 bases. V was trimmed by 3 bases and J by 7 bases, leaving 23 bases between them. The germline V gene encodes CDR1 SGHDT and CDR2 YYEEEE. This CDR3 spans 16 amino acids. This CDR3 reads CASSSLHRSATREQYF. The DNA for the CDR3 is TGTGCCAGCAGCTCCCTACACAGGTCGGCTACGCGGGAGCAGTACTTC.

This chain connects TRBV6-1 to TRBJ2-3; D ambiguous. Germline V gene data show CDR1 as MNHNS and CDR2 as SASEGT. The CDR3 spans 14 residues. The germline V and J ends were trimmed by 0 bases and 0 bases, with 4 bases remaining between them. Here the CDR3 DNA reads TGTGCCAGCAGTGAAGCGACTAGCACAGATACGCAGTATTTT. Its translation is CASSEATSTDTQYF.

The chain is built from TRBV7-9 and TRBJ2-1, with D perhaps matching TRBD2 (6 bases). The V gene lost 6 bases and the J gene lost 6 bases, with 18 bases spanning the gap. The germline V gene has CDR1 SEHNR and CDR2 FQNEAQ (reference sequence). The CDR3 length is 15 residues. The DNA of the CDR3 is TGTGCCAGCAGGTCCTCATTTGGAGGGTTCAATGAGCAGTTCTTC. Translating it yields CASRSSFGGFNEQFF.

The table lists this clone with a few counts. V gene TRBV19 combines with J gene TRBJ2-5; 8 nucleotides agree with TRBD2. The CDR3 is 14 amino acids. Germline V gene data show CDR1 as LNHDA and CDR2 as SQIVND (reference sequence). V lost 7 bases to trimming and J lost 5 bases; unmatched junction nucleotides: 9. The CDR3 coding sequence is TGTGCCAGTACCGCGGGAGGTCATCGGGAGACCCAGTACTTC. Translating gives CASTAGGHRETQYF.

The gene calls are TRBV18 and TRBJ1-1, with D possibly being TRBD1 (5 bases). The CDR3 extends over 13 amino acids. The germline CDR1 and CDR2 sequences are KGHSH and LQKENI. Trimming cost V 6 bases and J 2 bases, with 10 bases left between them. CDR3 region: CASSSTVNTEAFF. Here the CDR3 DNA reads TGTGCCAGCTCCTCGACAGTTAACACTGAAGCTTTCTTT.

The chain joins TRBV7-2 to TRBJ1-2; D call uncertain. The CDR3 totals 15 residues. CDR1 is SGHTA, CDR2 FQGNSA, per germline. The germline V and J ends were trimmed by 4 bases and 5 bases, with 17 bases remaining between them. The CDR3 bases are TGTGCCAGCAGCTCGTTTATAGGGATAGGATATGGCTACACCTTC. Amino acids: CASSSFIGIGYGYTF. Based on the CDR3 plus reference TRBV7-2 and TRBJ1-2, the full variable domain is GAGVSQSPSNKVTEKGKDVELRCDPISGHTALYWYRQSLGQGLEFLIYFQGNSAPDKSGLPSDRFSAERTGGSVSTLTIQRTQQEDSAVYLCASSSFIGIGYGYTFGSGTRLTVV.

V gene TRBV19 combines with J gene TRBJ2-1; weak D call: TRBD1 (7 bases). CDR1 is LNHDA and CDR2 is SQIVND in the germline V gene (reference sequence). The CDR3 covers 15 residues. Trimming stripped 3 bases from V and 5 bases from J, with 14 bases between. The CDR3 here is CASSIMEGANNEQFF. Here the CDR3 DNA reads TGTGCCAGTAGTATTATGGAGGGGGCGAACAATGAGCAGTTCTTC. The full variable domain, in which reference TRBV19 and TRBJ2-1 provide the parts outside the CDR3, is DGGITQSPKYLFRKEGQNVTLSCEQNLNHDAMYWYRQDPGQGLRLIYYSQIVNDFQKGDIAEGYSVSREKKESFPLTVTSAQKNPTAFYLCASSIMEGANNEQFFGPGTRLTVL.

V usage is TRBV7-2 and J usage is TRBJ2-7; TRBD1 aligns across 8 bases. CDR1 and CDR2 from the germline V gene are SGHTA and FQGNSA. The CDR3 contains 13 residues. Trimming removed 5 bases from V and 2 bases from J; junction bases left unmatched: 2. CDR3 amino acids: CASSTDRAYEQYF. CDR3 coding DNA: TGTGCCAGCAGCACGGACAGGGCCTACGAGCAGTACTTC.

CDR3 residues: CASSLREFYNEQFF. The CDR3 DNA reads TGTGCCAGCAGTTTACGGGAGTTCTACAATGAGCAGTTCTTC. The rearrangement links TRBV27 to TRBJ2-1; possible D gene TRBD2, 6 bases. Germline CDR1 reads MNHEY; CDR2 reads SMNVEV (reference sequence). The CDR3 covers 14 residues. Trimming took off 2 bases at V and 3 bases at J, with 8 bases between the two ends.

V and J are TRBV6-1 and TRBJ2-1; D not certain. V was cut by 7 bases and J by 8 bases, with 21 bases left in between. This CDR3 contains 15 residues. The germline V gene encodes CDR1 MNHNS and CDR2 SASEGT. The CDR3 spells CASTNAYPVVYEQFF. DNA for the CDR3: TGTGCCAGCACGAACGCTTATCCCGTGGTTTATGAGCAGTTCTTC.

This chain uses TRBV29-1 with TRBJ2-7, with D possibly being TRBD2 (6 bases). CDR3 size: 13 residues. V gave up 0 bases and J gave up 2 bases, with 8 bases separating them. Germline-derived CDR1 and CDR2 are SQVTM and ANQGSEA. CDR3 in amino acids: CSVEDWGAYEQYF. In DNA, the CDR3 is TGCAGCGTTGAAGATTGGGGGGCCTACGAGCAGTACTTC.

CDR3 loop: CASSSGGGYTF. DNA of the CDR3: TGTGCCAGCAGTTCAGGGGGTGGCTACACCTTC. The chain employs TRBV6-1 and TRBJ1-2; 7 positions agree with TRBD1. Germline CDR1 and CDR2: MNHNS and SASEGT. This CDR3 is 11 amino acids long. J gave up 7 bases and V 5 bases, and 1 base lay outside the gene matches.

The genes are TRBV11-1 and TRBJ1-5; unclear D gene. Germline V lookup: CDR1 SGHAT, CDR2 FQDESV (reference sequence). V gave up 2 bases and J gave up 7 bases, with 9 bases separating them. The CDR3 loop spans 13 amino acids. In nucleotides, the CDR3 is TGTGCCAGCAGCTTAAACTCGGTCCAGCCCCAGCATTTT. As protein: CASSLNSVQPQHF.

V usage is TRBV19 and J usage is TRBJ1-2; no clear D gene. Germline-derived CDR1 and CDR2 are LNHDA and SQIVND (reference sequence). The length of the CDR3 is 17 residues. The V end lost 4 bases, the J end lost 3 bases, and 21 bases lay between the germline ends. The CDR3 spells CASSRTPGTTAYYGYTF. The CDR3 DNA is TGTGCCAGTAGTAGGACCCCAGGTACAACAGCTTACTATGGCTACACCTTC. Complete variable domain (other parts from reference TRBV19 and TRBJ1-2): DGGITQSPKYLFRKEGQNVTLSCEQNLNHDAMYWYRQDPGQGLRLIYYSQIVNDFQKGDIAEGYSVSREKKESFPLTVTSAQKNPTAFYLCASSRTPGTTAYYGYTFGSGTRLTVV.

The genes are TRBV7-2 and TRBJ2-5; D uncertain. This CDR3 contains 13 residues. Germline V gene lookup returns CDR1 SGHTA and CDR2 FQGNSA. Trimming stripped 2 bases from V and 7 bases from J, with 11 bases between. CDR3 in amino acids: CASSLSYHGTQYF. The DNA of the CDR3 is TGTGCCAGCAGCTTATCTTATCATGGGACCCAGTACTTC.

The V call is TRBV28, the J call TRBJ2-3; 8 bases are a match to TRBD2. This CDR3 has 16 residues. Germline CDR1 and CDR2: MDHEN and SYDVKM. V trimming: 3 bases; J trimming: 2 bases; junction bases outside the gene matches: 7. CDR3 in DNA: TGTGCCAGCAGTTTGGAGCGGGGGCGATCCACAGATACGCAGTATTTT. This encodes CASSLERGRSTDTQYF.

In this sample, this clone turned up once. The chain joins TRBV19 to TRBJ2-5; 10 bases map to TRBD1. Germline assignment: CDR1 LNHDA and CDR2 SQIVND (reference sequence). This CDR3 spans 15 amino acids. V lost 4 bases, J lost 5 bases, and 7 bases stayed unmatched. The CDR3 spells CASSTGSGQGETQYF. CDR3 bases: TGTGCCAGTAGTACCGGATCGGGACAGGGGGAGACCCAGTACTTC.

The CDR3 coding sequence is TGTGCCAGTATGTTCTCTGGGGCCAACGTCCTGACTTTC. Translated, it gives CASMFSGANVLTF. The rearrangement joins TRBV28 to TRBJ2-6; D is ambiguous. The CDR3 is made up of 13 amino acids. V lost 9 bases and J lost 0, with 6 bases in between. CDR1 and CDR2 (germline): MDHEN, SYDVKM.

This CDR3 is CASSIEGTGSDTQYF. CDR3 DNA sequence: TGTGCCAGTAGTATAGAAGGGACAGGGTCAGATACGCAGTATTTT. This chain joins TRBV19 and TRBJ2-3; TRBD1 agrees at 9 bases. CDR3 length equals 15 residues. The V gene end was trimmed by 0 bases and the J gene end by 4 bases; junction bases not matched to a gene: 2. Germline-derived CDR1 and CDR2 are LNHDA and SQIVND (reference sequence).

The CDR3: CASSFGDKKETQYF. CDR3 in DNA: TGTGCCAGCAGCTTCGGGGACAAAAAAGAGACCCAGTACTTC. V gene TRBV7-8 combines with J gene TRBJ2-5, with D possibly matching TRBD1 (6 bases). CDR3 length: 14 residues. With 3 bases removed from V and 3 bases from J, the gap between germline ends came to 11 bases. The V gene's germline CDR1 is SGHVS and CDR2 FQNEAQ. Full variable domain (outside the CDR3, taken from reference TRBV7-8 and TRBJ2-5): GAGVSQSPRYKVAKRGQDVALRCDPISGHVSLFWYQQALGQGPEFLTYFQNEAQLDKSGLPSDRFFAERPEGSVSTLKIQRTQQEDSAVYLCASSFGDKKETQYFGPGTRLLVL.

The chain carries TRBV2 and TRBJ2-1; D is uncertain. CDR3 size: 11 residues. The V gene's germline CDR1 is SNHLY and CDR2 FYNNEI. Trimming removed 7 bases from V and 4 bases from J, with 5 bases in between. CDR3 in DNA: TGTGCCAGCAATTATTACAATGAGCAGTTCTTC. This translates into CASNYYNEQFF.